The rows below give T cell receptor beta chains drawn from one sample of a study of T cells in Graves' hyperthyroidism and ophthalmopathy. Using its own MiXCR run on the multiplex PCR reads, TCRdb lists one record per CDR3 protein. The sample consists of about 360,000 distinct CDR3 sequences, about 13% of them appearing once. Sequencing input: blood. These receptors came from a woman younger than 30 with Graves' hyperthyroidism. Each CDR3 is given with its conserved first and last residue. Fields, in order: CDR3 DNA, CDR3 protein, J gene, D gene, V gene, clone size. A D gene is named only where the DNA matches it firmly. For some rows the clone size is stated as once, few or many, or as a class when expanded; others skip it.

cdr3_nt: TGCGCCAGCAGCCACCCCCTCCAAGAGACCCAGTACTTC; cdr3_aa: CASSHPLQETQYF; j_call: TRBJ2-5; d_call: NA; v_call: TRBV4-1; clone_size: few
cdr3_nt: TGCAGTGTTGGAACTGGGACAGGAATCCCCTACGAGCAGTACTTC; cdr3_aa: CSVGTGTGIPYEQYF; j_call: TRBJ2-7; d_call: TRBD1; v_call: TRBV20-1; clone_size: NA
cdr3_nt: TGTGCCAGCAGCTTAGTACCAAGGAACACTGAAGCTTTCTTT; cdr3_aa: CASSLVPRNTEAFF; j_call: TRBJ1-1; d_call: NA; v_call: TRBV7-9; clone_size: NA
cdr3_nt: TGTGCCAGCGGGACTAGCGGGCATCTCACAGATACGCAGTATTTT; cdr3_aa: CASGTSGHLTDTQYF; j_call: TRBJ2-3; d_call: TRBD2; v_call: TRBV10-3; clone_size: many
cdr3_nt: TGTGCCAGCAGTTTAATAGATCAAGAGACCCAGTACTTC; cdr3_aa: CASSLIDQETQYF; j_call: TRBJ2-5; d_call: NA; v_call: TRBV27; clone_size: many
cdr3_nt: TGTGCCAGCAGTATCGGGACCCTAGATATGAACACTGAAGCTTTCTTT; cdr3_aa: CASSIGTLDMNTEAFF; j_call: TRBJ1-1; d_call: NA; v_call: TRBV11-2; clone_size: many
cdr3_nt: TGTGCCAGCAGCGTAGACGGAGCGAACACCGGGGAGCTGTTTTTT; cdr3_aa: CASSVDGANTGELFF; j_call: TRBJ2-2; d_call: NA; v_call: TRBV9; clone_size: NA
cdr3_nt: TGTGCCAGCAGACCCCTAGCGGGAGGGCCTTTTACGGTATACAATGAGCAGTTCTTC; cdr3_aa: CASRPLAGGPFTVYNEQFF; j_call: TRBJ2-1; d_call: TRBD2; v_call: TRBV2; clone_size: few
cdr3_nt: TGTGCCAGCAGCTCTGGACAGGGGACCCCATGGGAGACGCAGTATTTT; cdr3_aa: CASSSGQGTPWETQYF; j_call: TRBJ2-3; d_call: TRBD1; v_call: TRBV7-2; clone_size: many
cdr3_nt: TGCAGTGCTTGGGGACAGCTCAATCAGCCCCAGCATTTT; cdr3_aa: CSAWGQLNQPQHF; j_call: TRBJ1-5; d_call: TRBD1; v_call: TRBV20-1; clone_size: many
cdr3_nt: TGTGCCAGTAGTGTACGACTAGCGGGGGTCTTGGAGCAGTACTTC; cdr3_aa: CASSVRLAGVLEQYF; j_call: TRBJ2-7; d_call: TRBD2; v_call: TRBV19; clone_size: few
cdr3_nt: TGTGCCAGCAGTTTCTCGGGTGACACTGGAGCTTTCTTT; cdr3_aa: CASSFSGDTGAFF; j_call: TRBJ1-1; d_call: NA; v_call: TRBV12-3/TRBV12-4; clone_size: many
cdr3_nt: TGTGCCAGCAGTGTTCCCGGGACAGGCATCTACGAGCAGTACTTC; cdr3_aa: CASSVPGTGIYEQYF; j_call: TRBJ2-7; d_call: TRBD1; v_call: TRBV6-1; clone_size: many
cdr3_nt: TGTGCCAGTAATGTCAGGGAGAGGGGGCTGAGGGGCAATCAGCCCCAGCATTTT; cdr3_aa: CASNVRERGLRGNQPQHF; j_call: TRBJ1-5; d_call: TRBD1; v_call: TRBV19; clone_size: NA
cdr3_nt: TGTGCCAGCAGCTTAGGAGGCGGACAGGGAAGCACCGGGGAGCTGTTTTTT; cdr3_aa: CASSLGGGQGSTGELFF; j_call: TRBJ2-2; d_call: TRBD1; v_call: TRBV7-8; clone_size: many
cdr3_nt: TGTGCCAGCAGTTTACGCGGTCCGGGTGGCTACACCTTC; cdr3_aa: CASSLRGPGGYTF; j_call: TRBJ1-2; d_call: NA; v_call: TRBV12-3/TRBV12-4; clone_size: many
cdr3_nt: TGCAGTGCTAGCGCATCGGAGGACTATGGCTACACCTTC; cdr3_aa: CSASASEDYGYTF; j_call: TRBJ1-2; d_call: NA; v_call: TRBV20-1; clone_size: many
cdr3_nt: TGCAGTGCTAGAGGACAGCCGAACACTGAAGCTTTCTTT; cdr3_aa: CSARGQPNTEAFF; j_call: TRBJ1-1; d_call: NA; v_call: TRBV20-1; clone_size: many
cdr3_nt: TGTGCCACCAGTGCTGGGGACAGGGCGGAGTTCTTC; cdr3_aa: CATSAGDRAEFF; j_call: TRBJ2-1; d_call: TRBD1; v_call: TRBV24-1; clone_size: many
cdr3_nt: TGCGCCAGCAGCCAACATAACCAGCGGGAGAGGAATGAGCAGTTCTTC; cdr3_aa: CASSQHNQRERNEQFF; j_call: TRBJ2-1; d_call: TRBD2; v_call: TRBV4-3; clone_size: many
cdr3_nt: TGTGCCAGCAGCACGTATTTGGGAGCTTTCTTT; cdr3_aa: CASSTYLGAFF; j_call: TRBJ1-1; d_call: NA; v_call: TRBV11-3; clone_size: many
cdr3_nt: TGTGCCAGCAGTTTCTACATAGCGGGAGGCCCCTACAATGAGCAGTTCTTC; cdr3_aa: CASSFYIAGGPYNEQFF; j_call: TRBJ2-1; d_call: TRBD2; v_call: TRBV12-3/TRBV12-4; clone_size: many
cdr3_nt: TGTGCCAGCAGTTACTCGGGAGATAGCTACAATGAGCAGTTCTTC; cdr3_aa: CASSYSGDSYNEQFF; j_call: TRBJ2-1; d_call: NA; v_call: TRBV6-2/TRBV6-3; clone_size: few
cdr3_nt: TGTGCCAGCAGCCAACAGGAGAACACTGAAGCTTTCTTT; cdr3_aa: CASSQQENTEAFF; j_call: TRBJ1-1; d_call: NA; v_call: TRBV3-1; clone_size: many
cdr3_nt: TGTGCGACCGGGACAGGGCCTTGGAATGAGCAGTTCTTC; cdr3_aa: CATGTGPWNEQFF; j_call: TRBJ2-1; d_call: TRBD1; v_call: TRBV6-2/TRBV6-3; clone_size: few
cdr3_nt: TGTGCCAGCAGTTTTAGTGCCCTTTACAATGAGCAGTTCTTC; cdr3_aa: CASSFSALYNEQFF; j_call: TRBJ2-1; d_call: NA; v_call: TRBV27; clone_size: many
cdr3_nt: TGTGCCAGCAGCTTACCCCCCCCCGATACGCAGTATTTT; cdr3_aa: CASSLPPPDTQYF; j_call: TRBJ2-3; d_call: NA; v_call: TRBV11-2; clone_size: many
cdr3_nt: TGTGCCATCAGTGAGTTGGGCATTAACACCGGGGAGCTGTTTTTT; cdr3_aa: CAISELGINTGELFF; j_call: TRBJ2-2; d_call: NA; v_call: TRBV10-3; clone_size: NA
cdr3_nt: TGCAGTGTTTGGGAGTCGGGGAGTTTCGAGCAGTACTTC; cdr3_aa: CSVWESGSFEQYF; j_call: TRBJ2-7; d_call: NA; v_call: TRBV20-1; clone_size: many
cdr3_nt: TGTGCCAGCAGCGCCGCGGGGCAGGGATATGGCTACACCTTC; cdr3_aa: CASSAAGQGYGYTF; j_call: TRBJ1-2; d_call: NA; v_call: TRBV9; clone_size: NA
cdr3_nt: TGTGCCAGCAGCCAAGACGGGTATCTGGTGGAGCGTGACTATGGCTACACCTTC; cdr3_aa: CASSQDGYLVERDYGYTF; j_call: TRBJ1-2; d_call: NA; v_call: TRBV3-1; clone_size: few
cdr3_nt: TGTGCCAGCAGCCACTCAGGGGGCTGGGGAGAGACCCAGTACTTC; cdr3_aa: CASSHSGGWGETQYF; j_call: TRBJ2-5; d_call: TRBD1; v_call: TRBV7-3; clone_size: many
cdr3_nt: TGTGCCAGCAGTTTTGCAGGAGAGACAGATACGCAGTATTTT; cdr3_aa: CASSFAGETDTQYF; j_call: TRBJ2-3; d_call: NA; v_call: TRBV28; clone_size: many
cdr3_nt: TGTGCCAGCAGCTTAGTAGGGACACTGGGGGCCAACGTCCTGACTTTC; cdr3_aa: CASSLVGTLGANVLTF; j_call: TRBJ2-6; d_call: NA; v_call: TRBV7-2; clone_size: many
cdr3_nt: TGTGCCACCAGTGATTTTTCTAGCTCCTACAATGAGCAGTTCTTC; cdr3_aa: CATSDFSSSYNEQFF; j_call: TRBJ2-1; d_call: NA; v_call: TRBV24-1; clone_size: many
cdr3_nt: TGTGCCATCATGGGAGGGGAAACTTTGAACACCGGGGAGCTGTTTTTT; cdr3_aa: CAIMGGETLNTGELFF; j_call: TRBJ2-2; d_call: TRBD2; v_call: TRBV10-3; clone_size: NA
cdr3_nt: TGTGCCAGCAGCCAATCAAGACAGGGCCCCTACAATGAGCAGTTCTTC; cdr3_aa: CASSQSRQGPYNEQFF; j_call: TRBJ2-1; d_call: TRBD1; v_call: TRBV16; clone_size: NA
cdr3_nt: TGCGCCAGCAGCCCTAGCGGGGGAGCTTTGAATGAGCAGTTCTTC; cdr3_aa: CASSPSGGALNEQFF; j_call: TRBJ2-1; d_call: TRBD2; v_call: TRBV4-3; clone_size: NA
cdr3_nt: TGTGCCAGCAGTCCTGGTGGCGGGGGAGAGACCCAGTACTTC; cdr3_aa: CASSPGGGGETQYF; j_call: TRBJ2-5; d_call: TRBD2; v_call: TRBV27; clone_size: many
cdr3_nt: TGCAGTGCTAGAGATCTGGCGGGTAACAATGAGCAGTTCTTC; cdr3_aa: CSARDLAGNNEQFF; j_call: TRBJ2-1; d_call: NA; v_call: TRBV20-1; clone_size: many
cdr3_nt: TGTGCCACCAGCAGAGACGGCGGGGGAATGACAGATACGCAGTATTTT; cdr3_aa: CATSRDGGGMTDTQYF; j_call: TRBJ2-3; d_call: TRBD2; v_call: TRBV15; clone_size: many
cdr3_nt: TGTGCCAGCAGTTTCGACATTGGCGGGGAGCTGTTTTTT; cdr3_aa: CASSFDIGGELFF; j_call: TRBJ2-2; d_call: NA; v_call: TRBV6-1; clone_size: NA
cdr3_nt: TGTGCCAGCAGTCCAACAGGGGGCGGCTATGGCTACACCTTC; cdr3_aa: CASSPTGGGYGYTF; j_call: TRBJ1-2; d_call: TRBD1; v_call: TRBV27; clone_size: many
cdr3_nt: TGTGCCAGCAGTTACTCGACAGGGGCTCGGGGGAGCTCTGGAAACACCATATATTTT; cdr3_aa: CASSYSTGARGSSGNTIYF; j_call: TRBJ1-3; d_call: TRBD1; v_call: TRBV6-2/TRBV6-3; clone_size: NA
cdr3_nt: TGTGCCACCGGGGACAGGGGGCAAACAGATACGCAGTATTTT; cdr3_aa: CATGDRGQTDTQYF; j_call: TRBJ2-3; d_call: TRBD1; v_call: TRBV15; clone_size: many
cdr3_nt: TGTGCCAGGGGAGGGGGGGGTGGCTACACCTTC; cdr3_aa: CARGGGGGYTF; j_call: TRBJ1-2; d_call: NA; v_call: TRBV27; clone_size: NA
cdr3_nt: TGTGCCAGCAGCCCCGGGGGAGCTGAAGCTTTCTTT; cdr3_aa: CASSPGGAEAFF; j_call: TRBJ1-1; d_call: NA; v_call: TRBV9; clone_size: many
cdr3_nt: TGTGCCAGCAGTGAAGAGAAGGGGCACGAGCAGTACTTC; cdr3_aa: CASSEEKGHEQYF; j_call: TRBJ2-7; d_call: NA; v_call: TRBV2; clone_size: many
cdr3_nt: TGTGCTAGTGGTTTGCGTCCGGCTACCACGCAGTATTTT; cdr3_aa: CASGLRPATTQYF; j_call: TRBJ2-3; d_call: NA; v_call: TRBV12-5; clone_size: few
cdr3_nt: TGTGCCAGCAGTGTGGGCAGTAACTATGGCTACACCTTC; cdr3_aa: CASSVGSNYGYTF; j_call: TRBJ1-2; d_call: NA; v_call: TRBV6-1; clone_size: many
cdr3_nt: TGTGCCAGCAGTAGGGGTTTATCGACAGATACGCAGTATTTT; cdr3_aa: CASSRGLSTDTQYF; j_call: TRBJ2-3; d_call: NA; v_call: TRBV12-3/TRBV12-4; clone_size: many